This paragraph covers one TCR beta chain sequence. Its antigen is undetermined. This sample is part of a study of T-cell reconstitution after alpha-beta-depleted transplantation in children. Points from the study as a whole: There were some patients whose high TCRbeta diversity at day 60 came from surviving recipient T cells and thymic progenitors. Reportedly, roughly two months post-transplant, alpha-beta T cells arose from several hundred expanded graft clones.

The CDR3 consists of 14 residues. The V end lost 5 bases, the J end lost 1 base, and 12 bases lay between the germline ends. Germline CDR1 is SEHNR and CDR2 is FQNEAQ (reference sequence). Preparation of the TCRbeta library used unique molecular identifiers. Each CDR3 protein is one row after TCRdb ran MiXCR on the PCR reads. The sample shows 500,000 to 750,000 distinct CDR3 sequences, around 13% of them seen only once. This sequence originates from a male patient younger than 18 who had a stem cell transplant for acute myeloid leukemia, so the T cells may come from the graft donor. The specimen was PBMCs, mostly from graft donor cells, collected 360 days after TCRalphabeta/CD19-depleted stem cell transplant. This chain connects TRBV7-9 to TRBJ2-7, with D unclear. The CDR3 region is CASSQVGRSYEQYF. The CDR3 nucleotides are TGTGCCAGCAGCCAGGTAGGGCGGTCCTACGAGCAGTACTTC.